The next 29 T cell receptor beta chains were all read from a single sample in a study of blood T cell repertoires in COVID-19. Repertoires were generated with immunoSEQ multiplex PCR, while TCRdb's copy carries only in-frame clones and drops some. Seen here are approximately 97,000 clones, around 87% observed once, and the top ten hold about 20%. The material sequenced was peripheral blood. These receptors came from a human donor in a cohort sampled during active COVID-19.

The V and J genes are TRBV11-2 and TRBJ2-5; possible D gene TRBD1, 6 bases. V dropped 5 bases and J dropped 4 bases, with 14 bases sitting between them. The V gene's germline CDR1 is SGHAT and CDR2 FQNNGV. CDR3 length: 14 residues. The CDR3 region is CASSTTGIGETQYF. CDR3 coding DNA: TGTGCCAGCAGCACCACAGGGATTGGAGAGACCCAGTACTTC. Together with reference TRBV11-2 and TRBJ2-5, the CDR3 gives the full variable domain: EAGVAQSPRYKIIEKRQSVAFWCNPISGHATLYWYQQILGQGPKLLIQFQNNGVVDDSQLPKDRFSAERLKGVDSTLKIQPAKLEDSAVYLCASSTTGIGETQYFGPGTRLLVL.

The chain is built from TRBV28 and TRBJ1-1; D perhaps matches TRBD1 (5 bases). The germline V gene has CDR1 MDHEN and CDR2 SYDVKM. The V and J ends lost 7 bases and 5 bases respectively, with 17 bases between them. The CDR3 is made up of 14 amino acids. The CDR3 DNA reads TGTGCCAGCACTGTCTCGGGGGTGGGTACTGAAGCTTTCTTT. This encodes CASTVSGVGTEAFF.

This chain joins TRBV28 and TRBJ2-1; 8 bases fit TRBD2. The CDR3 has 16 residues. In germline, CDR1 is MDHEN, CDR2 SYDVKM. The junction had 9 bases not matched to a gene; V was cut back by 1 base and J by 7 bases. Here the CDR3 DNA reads TGTGCCAGCAGTTTATTTTCAAGCGGGAGAGGAAATGAGCAGTTCTTC. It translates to CASSLFSSGRGNEQFF. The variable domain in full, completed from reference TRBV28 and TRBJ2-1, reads DVKVTQSSRYLVKRTGEKVFLECVQDMDHENMFWYRQDPGLGLRLIYFSYDVKMKEKGDIPEGYSVSREKKERFSLILESASTNQTSMYLCASSLFSSGRGNEQFFGPGTRLTVL.

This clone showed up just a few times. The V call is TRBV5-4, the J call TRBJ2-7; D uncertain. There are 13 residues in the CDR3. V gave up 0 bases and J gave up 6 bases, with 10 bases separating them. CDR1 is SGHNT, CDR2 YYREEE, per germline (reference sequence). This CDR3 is CASSLATAAEQYF. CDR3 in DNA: TGTGCCAGCAGCTTGGCTACAGCTGCCGAGCAGTACTTC.

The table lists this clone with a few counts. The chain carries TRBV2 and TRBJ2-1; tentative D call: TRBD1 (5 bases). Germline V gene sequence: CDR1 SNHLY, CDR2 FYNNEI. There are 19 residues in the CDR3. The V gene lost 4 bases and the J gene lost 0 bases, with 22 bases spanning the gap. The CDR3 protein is CASSVPGYGPTSSYNEQFF. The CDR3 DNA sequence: TGTGCCAGCAGTGTTCCAGGGTATGGACCGACGAGCTCCTACAATGAGCAGTTCTTC.

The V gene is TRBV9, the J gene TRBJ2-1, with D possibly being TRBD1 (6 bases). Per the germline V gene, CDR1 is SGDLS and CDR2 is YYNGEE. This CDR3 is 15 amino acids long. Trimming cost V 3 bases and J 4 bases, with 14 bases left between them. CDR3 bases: TGTGCCAGCAGCGCGACTACAGGGTTATACAATGAGCAGTTCTTC. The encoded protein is CASSATTGLYNEQFF.

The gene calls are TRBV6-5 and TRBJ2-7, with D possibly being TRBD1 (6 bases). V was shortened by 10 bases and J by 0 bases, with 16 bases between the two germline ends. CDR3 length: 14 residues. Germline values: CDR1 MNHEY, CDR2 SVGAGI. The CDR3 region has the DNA TGTGCCACCCGCGCCAGGGGCAACTCCTACGAGCAGTACTTC. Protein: CATRARGNSYEQYF.

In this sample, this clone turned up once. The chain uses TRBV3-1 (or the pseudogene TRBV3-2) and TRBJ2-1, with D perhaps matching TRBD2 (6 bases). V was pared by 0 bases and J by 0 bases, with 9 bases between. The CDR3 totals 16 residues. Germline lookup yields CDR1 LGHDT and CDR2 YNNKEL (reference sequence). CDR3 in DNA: TGTGCCAGCAGCCAAGATGGCGGGACCTCCTACAATGAGCAGTTCTTC. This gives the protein CASSQDGGTSYNEQFF.

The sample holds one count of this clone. The CDR3 reads CASLAGAGTEAFF. The CDR3 DNA reads as TGTGCCAGCCTGGCAGGGGCGGGCACTGAAGCTTTCTTT. The V and J genes are TRBV6-5 and TRBJ1-1; a possible D gene is TRBD1 (6 bases). This CDR3 has 13 residues. V lost 8 bases and J lost 4, with 14 bases in between. CDR1 and CDR2 (germline): MNHEY, SVGAGI.

CDR3 sequence (DNA): TGTGCCAGCAGCGTAGAAGGGGCCACTGAAGCTTTCTTT. Its translation: CASSVEGATEAFF. This chain joins TRBV9 and TRBJ1-1; tentatively, D is TRBD1 (5 bases). The germline V gene encodes CDR1 SGDLS and CDR2 YYNGEE. V lost 0 bases to trimming and J lost 4 bases, with 7 bases between them. The CDR3 has 13 amino acids.

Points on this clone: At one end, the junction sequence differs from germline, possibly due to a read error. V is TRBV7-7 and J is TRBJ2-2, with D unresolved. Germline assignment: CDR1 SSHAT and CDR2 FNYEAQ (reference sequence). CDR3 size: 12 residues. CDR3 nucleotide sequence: TGTGCTAGCACCCCCGACACCGGGGAGCTGTTTTTT. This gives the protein CASTPDTGELFF.

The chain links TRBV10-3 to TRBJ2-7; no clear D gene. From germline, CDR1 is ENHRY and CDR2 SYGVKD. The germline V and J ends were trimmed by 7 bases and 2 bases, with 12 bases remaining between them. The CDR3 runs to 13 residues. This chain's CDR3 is CAIKSGQPYEQYF. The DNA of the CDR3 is TGTGCCATCAAATCGGGTCAGCCCTACGAGCAGTACTTC.

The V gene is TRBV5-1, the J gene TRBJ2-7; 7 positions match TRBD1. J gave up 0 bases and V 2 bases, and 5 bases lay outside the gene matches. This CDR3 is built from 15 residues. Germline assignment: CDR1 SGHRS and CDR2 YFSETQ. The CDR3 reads CASSLTTGLSYEQYF. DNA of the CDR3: TGCGCCAGCAGCTTAACGACAGGGCTCTCCTACGAGCAGTACTTC.

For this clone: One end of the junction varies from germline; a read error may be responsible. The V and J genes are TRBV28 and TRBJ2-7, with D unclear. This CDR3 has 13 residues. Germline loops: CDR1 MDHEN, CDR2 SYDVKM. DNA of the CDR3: TGTGCCAGCAGTCCGGCGAGACTTAGGCAAAGAGGCTTC. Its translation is CASSPARLRQRGF. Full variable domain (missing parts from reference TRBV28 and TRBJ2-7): DVKVTQSSRYLVKRTGEKVFLECVQDMDHENMFWYRQDPGLGLRLIYFSYDVKMKEKGDIPEGYSVSREKKERFSLILESASTNQTSMYLCASSPARLRQRGFGPGTRLTVT.

The CDR3 sequence: CASSPGRSGELFF. DNA of the CDR3: TGTGCCAGCTCACCCGGAAGGAGCGGGGAGCTGTTTTTT. The chain has TRBV18 and TRBJ2-2; D unresolved. Germline V gene lookup returns CDR1 KGHSH and CDR2 LQKENI. The CDR3 totals 13 residues. Trimming stripped 3 bases from V and 7 bases from J, with 9 bases between. The whole variable domain, remainder taken from reference TRBV18 and TRBJ2-2, is NAGVMQNPRHLVRRRGQEARLRCSPMKGHSHVYWYRQLPEEGLKFMVYLQKENIIDESGMPKERFSAEFPKEGPSILRIQQVVRGDSAAYFCASSPGRSGELFFGEGSRLTVL.

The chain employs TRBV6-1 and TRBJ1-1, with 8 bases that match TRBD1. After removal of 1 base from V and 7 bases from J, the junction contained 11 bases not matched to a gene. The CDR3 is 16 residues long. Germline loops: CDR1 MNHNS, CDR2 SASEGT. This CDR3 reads CASSEGVRGHGSEAFF. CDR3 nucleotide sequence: TGTGCCAGCAGTGAAGGGGTCAGGGGGCATGGTAGTGAAGCTTTCTTT.

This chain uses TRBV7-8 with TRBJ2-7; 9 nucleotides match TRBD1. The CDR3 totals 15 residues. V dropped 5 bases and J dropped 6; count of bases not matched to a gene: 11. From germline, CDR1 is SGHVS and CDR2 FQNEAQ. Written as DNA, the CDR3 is TGTGCCAGCAGCAGCCGCACCGGGACAGGGATCGAGCAGTACTTC. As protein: CASSSRTGTGIEQYF.

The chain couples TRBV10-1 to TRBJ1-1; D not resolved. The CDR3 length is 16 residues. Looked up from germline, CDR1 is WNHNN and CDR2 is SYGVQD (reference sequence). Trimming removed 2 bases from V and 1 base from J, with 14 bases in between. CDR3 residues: CASSEPARVGNTEAFF. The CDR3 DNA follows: TGCGCCAGCAGTGAGCCCGCTCGGGTCGGGAACACTGAAGCTTTCTTT.

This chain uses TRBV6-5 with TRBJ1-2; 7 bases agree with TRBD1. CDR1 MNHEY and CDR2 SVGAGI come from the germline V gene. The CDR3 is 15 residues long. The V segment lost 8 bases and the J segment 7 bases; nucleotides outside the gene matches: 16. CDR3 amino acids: CASLRKAQGEAGYTF. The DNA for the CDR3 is TGTGCCAGCTTAAGGAAGGCCCAGGGGGAGGCTGGCTACACCTTC.

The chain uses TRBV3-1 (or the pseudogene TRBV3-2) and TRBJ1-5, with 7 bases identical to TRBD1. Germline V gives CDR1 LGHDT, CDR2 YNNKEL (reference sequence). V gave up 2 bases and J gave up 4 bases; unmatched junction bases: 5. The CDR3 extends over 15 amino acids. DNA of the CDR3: TGTGCCAGCAGCCAAAATGACAGGGTTAATCAGCCCCAGCATTTT. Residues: CASSQNDRVNQPQHF.

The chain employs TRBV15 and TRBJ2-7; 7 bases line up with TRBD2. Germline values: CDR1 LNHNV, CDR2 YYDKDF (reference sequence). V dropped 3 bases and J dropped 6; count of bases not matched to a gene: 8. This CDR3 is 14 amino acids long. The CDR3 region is CATSSGAGSTEQYF. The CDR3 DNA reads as TGTGCCACCAGCAGCGGAGCGGGAAGTACCGAGCAGTACTTC.

The CDR3 DNA follows: TGCGCCAGCAGCCTTCGAACTAGCGGGAGGGGGGGAGAGACCCAGTACTTC. This encodes CASSLRTSGRGGETQYF. The chain is built from TRBV4-1 and TRBJ2-5; 13 nucleotides align to TRBD2. After removal of 4 bases from V and 4 bases from J, the junction contained 9 bases not matched to a gene. The CDR3 is made up of 17 amino acids. Germline V gene lookup returns CDR1 MGHRA and CDR2 YSYEKL.

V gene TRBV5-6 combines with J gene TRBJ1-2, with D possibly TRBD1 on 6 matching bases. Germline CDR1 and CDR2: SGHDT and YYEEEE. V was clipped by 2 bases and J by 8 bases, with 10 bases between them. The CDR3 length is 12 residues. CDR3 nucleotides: TGTGCCAGCAGCTTAGGCAGGGGAGGCTACACCTTC. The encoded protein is CASSLGRGGYTF.

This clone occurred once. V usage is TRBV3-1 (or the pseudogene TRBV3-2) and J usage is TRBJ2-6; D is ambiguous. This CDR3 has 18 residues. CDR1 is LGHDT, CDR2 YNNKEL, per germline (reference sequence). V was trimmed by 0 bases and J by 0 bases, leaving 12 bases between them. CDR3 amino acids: CASSQDRSLSSGANVLTF. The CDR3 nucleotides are TGTGCCAGCAGCCAAGATCGGTCATTGAGCTCTGGGGCCAACGTCCTGACTTTC.

CDR3 DNA sequence: TGTGCCAGCAGCCAAGACAAGGGACTAGCGGGGAGGTCGAATGAGCAGTTCTTC. Amino acids: CASSQDKGLAGRSNEQFF. This rearrangement joins TRBV4-2 to TRBJ2-1; 13 bases match TRBD2. The CDR3 is 18 amino acids. The V and J ends lost 0 bases and 7 bases, in that order; junction bases with no gene match: 9. Germline V lookup: CDR1 LGHNA, CDR2 YNFKEQ.

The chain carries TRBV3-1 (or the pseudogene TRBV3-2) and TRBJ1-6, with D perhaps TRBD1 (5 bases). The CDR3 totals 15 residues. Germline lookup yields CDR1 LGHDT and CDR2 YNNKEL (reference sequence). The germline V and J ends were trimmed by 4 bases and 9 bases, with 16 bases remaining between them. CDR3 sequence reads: CASSREEGRRSPLHF. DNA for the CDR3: TGTGCCAGCAGCCGCGAGGAGGGGAGGCGTTCACCCCTCCACTTT.

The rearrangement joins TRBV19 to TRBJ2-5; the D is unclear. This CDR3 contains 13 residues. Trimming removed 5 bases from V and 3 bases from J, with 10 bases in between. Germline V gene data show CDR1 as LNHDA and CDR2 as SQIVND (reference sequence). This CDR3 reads CASSFAREETQYF. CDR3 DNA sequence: TGTGCCAGTAGTTTCGCTCGGGAAGAGACCCAGTACTTC.

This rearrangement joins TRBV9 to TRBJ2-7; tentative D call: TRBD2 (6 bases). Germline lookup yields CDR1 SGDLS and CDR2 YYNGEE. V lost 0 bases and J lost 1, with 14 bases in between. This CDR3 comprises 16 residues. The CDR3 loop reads CASSVEGTQTSYEQYF. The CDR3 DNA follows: TGTGCCAGCAGCGTAGAGGGGACTCAAACATCCTACGAGCAGTACTTC. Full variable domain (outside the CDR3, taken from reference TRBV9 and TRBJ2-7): DSGVTQTPKHLITATGQRVTLRCSPRSGDLSVYWYQQSLDQGLQFLIQYYNGEERAKGNILERFSAQQFPDLHSELNLSSLELGDSALYFCASSVEGTQTSYEQYFGPGTRLTVT.

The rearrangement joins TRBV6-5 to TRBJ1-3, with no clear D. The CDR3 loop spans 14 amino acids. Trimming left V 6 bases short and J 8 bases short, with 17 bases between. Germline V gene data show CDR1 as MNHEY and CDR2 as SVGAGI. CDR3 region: CASSSRETPHTIYF. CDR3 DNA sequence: TGTGCCAGCAGCAGCCGGGAAACCCCCCACACCATATATTTT.